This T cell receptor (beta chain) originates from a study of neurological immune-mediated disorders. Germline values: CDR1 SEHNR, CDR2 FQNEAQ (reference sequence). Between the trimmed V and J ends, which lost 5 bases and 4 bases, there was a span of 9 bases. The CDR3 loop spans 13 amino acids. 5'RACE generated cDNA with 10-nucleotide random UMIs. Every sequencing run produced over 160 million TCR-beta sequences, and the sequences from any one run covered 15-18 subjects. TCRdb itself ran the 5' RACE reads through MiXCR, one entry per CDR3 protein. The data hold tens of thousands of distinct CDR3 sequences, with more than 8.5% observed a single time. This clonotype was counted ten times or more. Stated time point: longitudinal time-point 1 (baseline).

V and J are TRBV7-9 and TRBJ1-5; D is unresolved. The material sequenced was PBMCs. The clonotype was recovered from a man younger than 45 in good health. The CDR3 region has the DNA TGTGCCAGCAGCCCGATCGAAAATCAGCCCCAGCATTTT. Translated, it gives CASSPIENQPQHF.